This T cell receptor (beta chain) emerged from a study of blood T cell repertoires in COVID-19. Study context: Spain, Italy and the United States supplied samples that represented acute and convalescent COVID-19.

V shed 5 bases, J shed 4 bases, and the junction held 5 bases outside the gene matches. This CDR3 is 14 amino acids long. Germline CDR1 and CDR2: MDHEN and SYDVKM. Profiling relied on immunoSEQ multiplex PCR, and the TCRdb table lists in-frame clones only, not all of them. This table holds approximately 71,000 clones, approximately 90% found once. Sequenced input: peripheral blood. The chain recombines TRBV28 with TRBJ2-5; 9 bases are shared with TRBD1. This TCR was sampled from a woman aged 18-35 years with acute or convalescent COVID-19. The CDR3 nucleotides are TGTGCCAGCAGTACACAGGGGGCGCGAGAGACCCAGTACTTC. Translation gives CASSTQGARETQYF.